Each of the 10 T cell receptor beta chains below was sequenced from the same sample in a study of blood T cell repertoires in COVID-19. Method: immunoSEQ multiplex PCR; TCRdb's copy keeps in-frame clones and lacks some. The sample has 180,000 or so clones; about 86% are singletons. The sequencing sample was made of peripheral blood. These receptors all come from a man between 60 and 75 years old with acute or convalescent COVID-19.

V gene TRBV6-5 combines with J gene TRBJ1-1; D is perhaps TRBD1 (5 bases). CDR3 size: 10 residues. Trimming left V 8 bases short and J 11 bases short, with 12 bases between. Looked up from germline, CDR1 is MNHEY and CDR2 is SVGAGI. CDR3 protein: CASGAAGAFF. CDR3 in DNA: TGTGCCAGCGGGGCCGCTGGGGCTTTCTTT.

The chain has TRBV3-1 (or the pseudogene TRBV3-2) and TRBJ1-3, with D maybe TRBD1 (6 bases). The CDR3 spans 13 residues. Germline V gene lookup returns CDR1 LGHDT and CDR2 YNNKEL (reference sequence). V lost 5 bases and J 4 bases, leaving 9 bases between the germline ends. CDR3 DNA: TGTGCCAGCAGCGGGAGGGGGGGAAACACCATATATTTT. Translating gives CASSGRGGNTIYF.

The J gene is TRBJ1-2, the V gene TRBV4-2; 11 bases align to TRBD1. CDR3 size: 16 residues. The V segment lost 1 base and the J segment 8 bases; nucleotides outside the gene matches: 9. Germline V gene data show CDR1 as LGHNA and CDR2 as YNFKEQ. CDR3 nucleotides: TGTGCCAGCAGCCAAGGGCCTTGGGACAGGGGGACAGGCTACACCTTC. Translated, it gives CASSQGPWDRGTGYTF.

V gene TRBV5-5 combines with J gene TRBJ1-1; 7 bases fit TRBD1. Per germline, CDR1 SGHKS and CDR2 YYEKEE (reference sequence). The V gene end was trimmed by 1 base and the J gene end by 1 base; junction bases not matched to a gene: 7. The CDR3 consists of 16 residues. The CDR3 sequence: CASSLSGAGGNTEAFF. For the CDR3, the DNA is TGTGCCAGCAGCTTGAGTGGGGCAGGGGGGAACACTGAAGCTTTCTTT.

The chain employs TRBV5-6 and TRBJ1-2; a weak D match, TRBD1 (5 bases). The CDR3 covers 15 residues. CDR1 is SGHDT and CDR2 is YYEEEE in the germline V gene. Between the trimmed V and J ends, which lost 0 bases and 0 bases, there was a span of 9 bases. CDR3 sequence (DNA): TGTGCCAGCAGCTTGGGTGGGGCAACTAACTATGGCTACACCTTC. The encoded protein is CASSLGGATNYGYTF.

This clone was counted once. This chain uses TRBV4-1 with TRBJ2-5; 16 nucleotides align to TRBD2. V shed 5 bases, J shed 5 bases, and the junction held 14 bases outside the gene matches. CDR1 and CDR2 (germline): MGHRA, YSYEKL. The CDR3 consists of 19 residues. The CDR3 DNA is TGCGCCAGCAGCTCCGGCGGGACTAGCGGGAGGGCCTGGGGGGAGACCCAGTACTTC. This sequence encodes CASSSGGTSGRAWGETQYF.

The V call is TRBV28, the J call TRBJ1-5, with TRBD1 identical over 8 bases. The germline V gene encodes CDR1 MDHEN and CDR2 SYDVKM. The CDR3 is 16 amino acids. V lost 6 bases to trimming and J lost 4 bases; unmatched junction nucleotides: 11. The CDR3 sequence: CASSTLGQVGNQPQHF. CDR3 DNA: TGTGCCAGCAGCACCTTGGGACAGGTAGGAAATCAGCCCCAGCATTTT.

This clone was observed once. The CDR3 DNA sequence: TGTGCCAGCAGCCAAGGACACGGGAGAGGAAACACCATATATTTT. Amino acids: CASSQGHGRGNTIYF. This chain connects TRBV14 to TRBJ1-3; D is ambiguous. Germline CDR1 reads SGHDN; CDR2 reads FVKESK. The V and J ends lost 1 base and 4 bases respectively, with 11 bases between them. The CDR3 length is 15 residues.

This chain uses TRBV2 with TRBJ1-2; D uncertain. Trimming stripped 0 bases from V and 6 bases from J, with 14 bases between. In germline, CDR1 is SNHLY, CDR2 FYNNEI. The CDR3 runs 15 residues. The CDR3 loop reads CASSEARARRNGYTF. DNA of the CDR3: TGTGCCAGCAGTGAAGCGCGGGCCCGAAGGAATGGCTACACCTTC.

The chain links TRBV9 to TRBJ1-2, with 8 nucleotides matching TRBD1. The ends lost 3 bases at V and 7 bases at J; junction bases unmatched: 2. This CDR3 is 12 amino acids long. CDR1 and CDR2 from the germline V gene are SGDLS and YYNGEE. As DNA, the CDR3 is TGTGCCAGCAGCGCCAGGGGGCCTGGCTACACCTTC. The encoded protein is CASSARGPGYTF.